This T cell receptor beta chain was retrieved from a study of spatial heterogeneity in lung cancer. Many counts were recorded for this clonotype. Its antigen is unknown. This CDR3 contains 15 residues. Germline loops: CDR1 MNHNY, CDR2 SVGAGI (reference sequence). V dropped 5 bases and J dropped 1; count of bases not matched to a gene: 7. Study-wide findings and caveats: Ubiquitous expanded tumor TCRs were seen in blood more at resection than at follow-up.

TCR cDNA molecules were tagged individually, and each one carried a unique molecular identifier. TCRdb ran MiXCR on the 5' RACE reads and lists one entry per CDR3 protein. The sample has some 36,000 distinct CDR3 sequences; over 6.5% are singletons. Time point denoted: blood at routine non-recurrence follow-up after resection. The specimen was PBMCs, collected at follow-up. The receptor was isolated from a male donor with early-stage non-small cell lung cancer. The chain has TRBV6-6 and TRBJ2-7, with 8 nucleotides matching TRBD2. CDR3 sequence (DNA): TGTGCCAGCAGTAGAAGTCGACTAGCGTCCTACGAGCAGTACTTC. Its translation is CASSRSRLASYEQYF.